The rows below give T cell receptor beta chains drawn from one sample of a study of T-cell reconstitution after alpha-beta-depleted transplantation in children. TCRdb re-analysed the PCR reads in MiXCR, keeping a single row per CDR3 protein. This sample carries 700,000 or so distinct CDR3 sequences, 10% to 15% of them seen once, and the ten largest clones take 0.65% to 0.9%. The sequencing here drew on PBMCs, taken before TCRalphabeta/CD19-depleted stem cell transplant. These receptors all stem from a girl aged 2-10 years with congenital amegakaryocytic thrombocytopenia, due to receive a stem cell transplant. Both conserved end residues are part of each CDR3. D genes are given only for firm matches. Rows may omit the clone size; those that give it use once, few, many or a size class.

many,TRBD2,TRBV5-1,TRBJ2-5,TGCGCCAGCAGCATACGGACTAGCGGGGGCCAAGAGACCCAGTACTTC,CASSIRTSGGQETQYF
many,.,TRBV20-1,TRBJ2-3,TGCAGTGCTAGGAGGCGGGAAAGCACAGATACGCAGTATTTT,CSARRRESTDTQYF
.,.,TRBV12-3/TRBV12-4,TRBJ1-1,TGTGCCAGCAGAACGACAGATAACACTGAAGCTTTCTTT,CASRTTDNTEAFF
few,.,TRBV7-2,TRBJ2-7,TGTGCCAGCAGCTTACAAGTGACGGGGTACGAGCAGTACTTC,CASSLQVTGYEQYF
.,TRBD2,TRBV4-1,TRBJ2-1,TGCGCCAGCAGCCAAGGCATTCGACTAGCGCTTAACAATGAGCAGTTCTTC,CASSQGIRLALNNEQFF
.,.,TRBV30,TRBJ2-3,TGTGCCTGGAGTGTCAGCCCCCGGGGGGATACGCAGTATTTT,CAWSVSPRGDTQYF
few,TRBD2,TRBV20-1,TRBJ2-7,TGCAGTGCTAGAGATTATACTAGCGGGAGTCCCTACGAGCAGTACTTC,CSARDYTSGSPYEQYF
many,TRBD1,TRBV5-1,TRBJ2-5,TGCGCCAGCAGCTTGGCCGGGACAGAAGAGACCCAGTACTTC,CASSLAGTEETQYF
few,.,TRBV12-3/TRBV12-4,TRBJ2-7,TGTGCCAGCAGTTTTCTCTGGGCGGTTTACTTC,CASSFLWAVYF
few,TRBD1,TRBV7-9,TRBJ1-2,TGTGCCAGCAGCTTAGAGGACAGGGGCTATGGCTACACCTTC,CASSLEDRGYGYTF
many,TRBD2,TRBV7-2,TRBJ2-5,TGTGCCAGCAGCTCAGGACTAGCGGGAGGGGGTGATGTGGAGACCCAGTACTTC,CASSSGLAGGGDVETQYF
many,.,TRBV10-3,TRBJ1-2,TGTGCCATCAGTGATGGCCTAAGTCGGGGCTACACCTTC,CAISDGLSRGYTF
few,.,TRBV5-5,TRBJ1-3,TGTGCCAGCAGCTCATCCGTCATCTCTGGAAACACCATATATTTT,CASSSSVISGNTIYF
few,.,TRBV6-2/TRBV6-3,TRBJ2-1,TGTGCCAGCAGAAGCGCGGGGGCCGCCTACAATGAGCAGTTCTTC,CASRSAGAAYNEQFF
many,.,TRBV15,TRBJ2-3,TGTGCCACCCAGGCGGGTAGCACAGATACGCAGTATTTT,CATQAGSTDTQYF
once,TRBD2,TRBV5-5,TRBJ2-1,TGTGCCAGCAGCCCTGCCGGGCCTAGCGGGAGGAATGAGCAGTTCTTC,CASSPAGPSGRNEQFF
few,.,TRBV5-1,TRBJ1-6,TGCGCCAGTAAAGACAGGATGGATTCACCCCTCCACTTT,CASKDRMDSPLHF
many,.,TRBV7-9,TRBJ2-1,TGTGCCAGCAGCTTAAGGGGACGCGTTTCCTACAATGAGCAGTTCTTC,CASSLRGRVSYNEQFF
.,.,TRBV7-9,TRBJ2-5,TGTGCCAGCAGCCCCCACCCATCATTGAGTTGGACCCAGTACTTC,CASSPHPSLSWTQYF
many,.,TRBV5-5,TRBJ2-2,TGTGCCAGCAGCCCCTATTTTGGGCATAACACCGGGGAGCTGTTTTTT,CASSPYFGHNTGELFF
many,.,TRBV5-1,TRBJ2-2,TGCGCCAGCAGCTCGAGCGGACGGATGAACACCGGGGAGCTGTTTTTT,CASSSSGRMNTGELFF
few,.,TRBV7-9,TRBJ1-1,TGTGCCAGCAGCCAGACGCCTTTCCCCATGAACACTGAAGCTTTCTTT,CASSQTPFPMNTEAFF
many,TRBD2,TRBV5-6,TRBJ2-7,TGTGCCAGCAGCTTGTACCAGCGGGAGGACGAGCAGTACTTC,CASSLYQREDEQYF
.,TRBD2,TRBV20-1,TRBJ2-7,TGCTGTGCTAGCGGTCGTCTCGGGACTAGCGGGAACTACGAGCAGTACTTC,CCASGRLGTSGNYEQYF
few,TRBD2,TRBV2,TRBJ2-1,TGTGCCAGCAGTGGGGGGGGAGTGGGGGGAGCCCCCAGTGACAATGAGCAGTTCTTC,CASSGGGVGGAPSDNEQFF
many,.,TRBV7-2,TRBJ2-1,TGTGCCAGCACCCTCGGTGGGAGCATCCTCTTCAATGAGCAGTTCTTC,CASTLGGSILFNEQFF
many,.,TRBV12-3/TRBV12-4,TRBJ2-2,TGTGCCAGCAGTTATCAGGCGCGCGGGGAGCTGTTTTTT,CASSYQARGELFF
few,.,TRBV30,TRBJ2-7,TGTGCCTGGAGTGTTGGCCCAGCTTACTCCTACGAGCAGTACTTC,CAWSVGPAYSYEQYF
many,.,TRBV20-1,TRBJ1-1,TGCAGTGCTAGACCGGGACGGCATGAAGCTTTCTTT,CSARPGRHEAFF
few,.,TRBV5-1,TRBJ1-1,TGCGCCAGCAGCTTCTGGAGGCTTCGAGCAGGCCTTAGGGGTCCCCTCTTT,CASSFWRLRAGLRGPLF
.,.,TRBV13,TRBJ2-4,TGTGCCAGCGGCGCAGGGCTCCCCAAAAACATTCAGTACTTC,CASGAGLPKNIQYF
.,TRBD2,TRBV3-1,TRBJ2-1,TGTGCCAGCAGTGCGGGAGAACCCTTAAGCTCCTACAATGAGCAGTTCTTC,CASSAGEPLSSYNEQFF
.,TRBD1,TRBV12-3/TRBV12-4,TRBJ2-7,TGTGCCAGCAGTGCGACAGGGTTCGAGCAGTACTTC,CASSATGFEQYF
once,.,TRBV18,TRBJ2-1,TGTGCCGGCTCACGGGGTAGCGGAATGAGCTCCTACAATGAGCAGTTCTTC,CAGSRGSGMSSYNEQFF
.,.,TRBV5-5,TRBJ2-6,TGTGCCAGCAGGATCAGGGGTGGGGCCAACGTCCTGACTTTC,CASRIRGGANVLTF
.,.,TRBV5-1,TRBJ2-7,TGCGCCAGCAGCTTGTGGCCAGGGGATCTCTACGAGCAGTACTTC,CASSLWPGDLYEQYF
.,.,TRBV7-9,TRBJ2-2,TGTGCCAGCAGCGCCTATACTGGGCCCGGGGAGCTGTTTTTT,CASSAYTGPGELFF